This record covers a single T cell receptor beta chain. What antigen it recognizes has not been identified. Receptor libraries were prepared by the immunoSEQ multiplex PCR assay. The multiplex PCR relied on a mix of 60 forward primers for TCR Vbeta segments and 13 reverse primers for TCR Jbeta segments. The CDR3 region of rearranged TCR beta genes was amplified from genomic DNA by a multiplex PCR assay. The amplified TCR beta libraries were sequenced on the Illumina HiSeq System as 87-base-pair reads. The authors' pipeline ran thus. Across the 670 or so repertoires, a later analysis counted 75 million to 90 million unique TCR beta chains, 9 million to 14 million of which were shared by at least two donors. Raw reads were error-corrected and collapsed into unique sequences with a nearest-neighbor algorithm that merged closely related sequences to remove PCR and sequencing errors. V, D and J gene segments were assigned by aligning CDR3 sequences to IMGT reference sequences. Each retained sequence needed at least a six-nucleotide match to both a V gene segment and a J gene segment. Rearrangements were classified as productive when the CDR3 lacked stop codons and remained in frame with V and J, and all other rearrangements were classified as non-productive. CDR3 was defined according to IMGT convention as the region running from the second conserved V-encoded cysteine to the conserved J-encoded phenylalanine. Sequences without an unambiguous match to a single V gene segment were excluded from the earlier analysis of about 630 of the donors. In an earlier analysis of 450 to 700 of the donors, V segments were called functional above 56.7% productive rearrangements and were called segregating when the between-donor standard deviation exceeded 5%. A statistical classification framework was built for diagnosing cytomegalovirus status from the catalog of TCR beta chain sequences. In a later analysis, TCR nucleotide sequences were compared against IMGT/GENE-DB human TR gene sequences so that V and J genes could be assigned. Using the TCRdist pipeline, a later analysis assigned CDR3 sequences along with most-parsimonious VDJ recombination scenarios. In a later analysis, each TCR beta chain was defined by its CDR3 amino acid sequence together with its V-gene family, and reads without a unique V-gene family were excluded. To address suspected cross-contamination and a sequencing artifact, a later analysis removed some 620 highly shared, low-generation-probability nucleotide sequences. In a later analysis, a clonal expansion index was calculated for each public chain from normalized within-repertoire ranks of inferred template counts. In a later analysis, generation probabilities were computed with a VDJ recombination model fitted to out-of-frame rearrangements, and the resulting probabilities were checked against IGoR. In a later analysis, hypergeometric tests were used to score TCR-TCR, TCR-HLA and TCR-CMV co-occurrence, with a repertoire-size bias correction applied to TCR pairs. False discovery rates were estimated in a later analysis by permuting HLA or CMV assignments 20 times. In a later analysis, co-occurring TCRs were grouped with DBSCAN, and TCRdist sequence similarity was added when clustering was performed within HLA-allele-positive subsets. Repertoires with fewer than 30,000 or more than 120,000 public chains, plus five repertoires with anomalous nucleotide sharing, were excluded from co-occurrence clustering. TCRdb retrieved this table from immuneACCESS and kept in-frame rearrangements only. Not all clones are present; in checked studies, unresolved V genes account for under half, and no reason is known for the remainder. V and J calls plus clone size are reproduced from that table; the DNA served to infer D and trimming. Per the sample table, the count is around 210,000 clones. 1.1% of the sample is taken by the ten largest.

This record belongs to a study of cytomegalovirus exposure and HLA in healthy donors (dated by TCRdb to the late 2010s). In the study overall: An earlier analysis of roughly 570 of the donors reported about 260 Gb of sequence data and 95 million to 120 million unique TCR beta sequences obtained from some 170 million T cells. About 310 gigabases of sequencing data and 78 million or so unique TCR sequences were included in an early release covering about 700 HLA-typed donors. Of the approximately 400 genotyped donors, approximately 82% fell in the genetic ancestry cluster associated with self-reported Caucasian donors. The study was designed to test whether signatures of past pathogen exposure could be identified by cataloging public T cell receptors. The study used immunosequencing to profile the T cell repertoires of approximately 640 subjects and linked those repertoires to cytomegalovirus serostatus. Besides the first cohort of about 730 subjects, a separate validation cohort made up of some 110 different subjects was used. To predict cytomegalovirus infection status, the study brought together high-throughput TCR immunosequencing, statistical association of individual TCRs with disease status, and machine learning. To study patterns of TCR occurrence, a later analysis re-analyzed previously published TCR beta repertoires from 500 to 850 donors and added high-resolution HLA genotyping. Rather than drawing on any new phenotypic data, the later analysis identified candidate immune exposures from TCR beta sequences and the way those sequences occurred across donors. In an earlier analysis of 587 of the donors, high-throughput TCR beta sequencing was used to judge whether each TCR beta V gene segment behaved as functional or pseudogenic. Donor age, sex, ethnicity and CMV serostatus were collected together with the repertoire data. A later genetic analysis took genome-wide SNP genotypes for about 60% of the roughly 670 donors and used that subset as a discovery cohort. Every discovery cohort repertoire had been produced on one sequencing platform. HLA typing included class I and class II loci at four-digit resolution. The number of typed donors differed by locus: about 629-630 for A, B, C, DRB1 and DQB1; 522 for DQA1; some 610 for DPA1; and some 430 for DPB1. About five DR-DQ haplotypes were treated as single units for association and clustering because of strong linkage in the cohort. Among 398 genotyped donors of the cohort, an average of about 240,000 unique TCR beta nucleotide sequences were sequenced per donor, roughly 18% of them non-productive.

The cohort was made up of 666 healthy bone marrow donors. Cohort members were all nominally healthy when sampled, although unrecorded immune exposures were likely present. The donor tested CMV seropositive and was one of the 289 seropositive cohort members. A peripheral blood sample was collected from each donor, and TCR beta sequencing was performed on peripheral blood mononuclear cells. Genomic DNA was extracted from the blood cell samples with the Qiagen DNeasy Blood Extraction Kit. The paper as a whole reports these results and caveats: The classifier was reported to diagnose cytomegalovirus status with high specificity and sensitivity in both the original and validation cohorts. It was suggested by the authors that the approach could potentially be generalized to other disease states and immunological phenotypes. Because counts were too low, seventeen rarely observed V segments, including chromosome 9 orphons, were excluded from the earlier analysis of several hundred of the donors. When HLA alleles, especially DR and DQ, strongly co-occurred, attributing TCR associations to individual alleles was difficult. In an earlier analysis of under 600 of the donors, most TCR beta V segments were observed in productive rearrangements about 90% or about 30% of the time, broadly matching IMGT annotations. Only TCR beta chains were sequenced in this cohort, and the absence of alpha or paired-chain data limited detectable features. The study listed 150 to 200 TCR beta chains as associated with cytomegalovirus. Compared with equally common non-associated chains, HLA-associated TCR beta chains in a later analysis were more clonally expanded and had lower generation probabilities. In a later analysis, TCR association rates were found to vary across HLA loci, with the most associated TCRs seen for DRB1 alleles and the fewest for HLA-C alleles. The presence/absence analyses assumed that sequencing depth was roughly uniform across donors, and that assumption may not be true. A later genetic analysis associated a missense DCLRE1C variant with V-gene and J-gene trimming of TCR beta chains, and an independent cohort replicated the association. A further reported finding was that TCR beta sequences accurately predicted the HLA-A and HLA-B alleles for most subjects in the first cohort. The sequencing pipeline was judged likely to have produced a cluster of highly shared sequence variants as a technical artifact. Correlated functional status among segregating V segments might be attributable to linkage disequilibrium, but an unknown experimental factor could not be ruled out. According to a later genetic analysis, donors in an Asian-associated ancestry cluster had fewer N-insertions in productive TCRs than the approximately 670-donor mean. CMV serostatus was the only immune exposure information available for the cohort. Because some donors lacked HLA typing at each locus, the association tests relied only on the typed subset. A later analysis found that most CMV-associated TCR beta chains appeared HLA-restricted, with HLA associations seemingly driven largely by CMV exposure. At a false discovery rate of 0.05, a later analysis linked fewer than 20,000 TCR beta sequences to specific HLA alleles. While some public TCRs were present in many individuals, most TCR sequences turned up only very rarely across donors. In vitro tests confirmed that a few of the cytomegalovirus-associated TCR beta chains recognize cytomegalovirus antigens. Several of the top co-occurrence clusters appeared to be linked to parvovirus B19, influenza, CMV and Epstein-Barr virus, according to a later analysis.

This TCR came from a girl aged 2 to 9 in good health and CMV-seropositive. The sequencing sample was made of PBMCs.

Here is the DNA: TGTGCCAGCAGCAGACTCTCAGGGAGGCCCCGAAACACCATATATTTT. This gives the protein CASSRLSGRPRNTIYF. This sequence uses TRBV7-2 and TRBJ1-3, with TRBD1 as a weak D call on 5 bases. CDR1 and CDR2, per the germline V gene, are SGHTA and FQGNSA. Measured from the cysteine to the phenylalanine, the CDR3 is 16 residues long. Only the CDR3 portion is preserved as DNA: 48 bases, with reading frame beginning at the first base. Cut back by 5 bases and 5 bases, the V and J ends lie 19 bases apart.